These 21 T cell receptor beta chains share one sample of origin, sequenced in a study of T cells expressing NK-cell markers. TCRdb derives one entry per CDR3 protein from the 5' RACE reads, leaving out DNA. The sample is made up of about 300,000 distinct CDR3 sequences, and the top ten hold more than 3.5% of it. The specimen sequenced was blood T cells: a sorted CD56 or NKG2C T cell subset, CD4+ or CD8+ T cells, or bulk PBMC T cells (not recorded which). All receptors come from a woman between 18 and 70 years old in good health.

V gene TRBV9 combines with J gene TRBJ2-2; TCRdb's D call of TRBD2 is untestable without DNA. This CDR3 contains 17 residues. Per germline, CDR1 SGDLS and CDR2 YYNGEE. The CDR3: CASSPRMLAGNTGELFF.

The chain joins TRBV12-3 or TRBV12-4 to TRBJ2-1. The CDR3 length is 15 residues. The CDR3 sequence: CASSLRGNSYNEQFF.

V gene TRBV10-3 combines with J gene TRBJ2-1; TCRdb picks TRBD2, but there is no DNA to check that call. Germline V CDR1 and CDR2: ENHRY, SYGVKD. The CDR3 length is 18 residues. CDR3 sequence reads: CAISDWAGGLRSYNEQFF.

The rearrangement uses TRBV7-2 and TRBJ2-7; absent DNA, TCRdb's TRBD2 call cannot be checked. Germline CDR1 and CDR2: SGHTA and FQGNSA. The CDR3 length is 14 residues. The CDR3 reads CASSLWEGTYEQYF.

The chain employs TRBV2 and TRBJ2-3; the D call of TRBD2 rests on TCRdb alone, since no DNA is present to check it. Germline CDR1 is SNHLY and CDR2 is FYNNEI. This CDR3 spans 15 amino acids. The CDR3 here is CASSDWASKADTQYF.

The J gene is TRBJ2-7, the V gene TRBV9; TCRdb selects TRBD2, and the lack of DNA leaves this call unchecked. Germline lookup yields CDR1 SGDLS and CDR2 YYNGEE. The CDR3 loop spans 15 amino acids. CDR3 amino acids: CASSVVGGRTYEQYF.

The chain's CDR3 is CSAREVQSAYNEQFF. The chain joins TRBV20-1 to TRBJ2-1. The V gene's germline CDR1 is DFQATT and CDR2 SNEGSKA (reference sequence). The CDR3 loop spans 15 amino acids.

The chain has TRBV28 and TRBJ1-1; the D call from TCRdb, TRBD1, cannot be confirmed without DNA. The CDR3 consists of 16 residues. Germline CDR1 MDHEN, CDR2 SYDVKM. CDR3 amino acids: CASLTVSLLGGGEAFF. The full variable domain, rest sourced from reference TRBV28 and TRBJ1-1, is DVKVTQSSRYLVKRTGEKVFLECVQDMDHENMFWYRQDPGLGLRLIYFSYDVKMKEKGDIPEGYSVSREKKERFSLILESASTNQTSMYLCASLTVSLLGGGEAFFGQGTRLTVV.

J is TRBJ2-2 and V is TRBV4-2; the TCRdb call, TRBD2, lacks DNA for checking. The CDR3 sequence is 17 residues long. The germline V gene encodes CDR1 LGHNA and CDR2 YNFKEQ. CDR3 protein: CASSQVGLAENTGELFF.

The chain links TRBV7-3 to TRBJ1-1; TCRdb lists TRBD1, though no DNA is available to test this call. Germline V gene data show CDR1 as SGHTA and CDR2 as FQGTGA. CDR3 length equals 15 residues. CDR3 region: CASSSLTGANTEAFF.

The chain has TRBV5-1 and TRBJ2-7; the D gene TCRdb calls, TRBD2, cannot be checked with no DNA. The germline CDR1 and CDR2 sequences are SGHRS and YFSETQ. The CDR3 has 16 residues. This CDR3 reads CASSLLGLAEGYEQYF.

The chain couples TRBV29-1 to TRBJ1-5; TCRdb outputs TRBD1, but without DNA this stays unchecked. The germline V gene encodes CDR1 SQVTM and CDR2 ANQGSEA. The CDR3 consists of 13 residues. CDR3 loop: CSVGAGQNQPQHF.

This chain connects TRBV12-3 or TRBV12-4 to TRBJ2-6. The length of the CDR3 is 17 residues. CDR3: CASSLAGSPYRANVLTF.

The rearrangement uses TRBV27 and TRBJ2-3. The CDR3 sequence is 18 residues long. Per germline, CDR1 MNHEY and CDR2 SMNVEV (reference sequence). The CDR3 loop reads CASSLSGISYFSTDTQYF.

V and J are TRBV5-6 and TRBJ1-6; TCRdb outputs TRBD1, but without DNA this stays unchecked. CDR3 length: 15 residues. CDR1 and CDR2 (germline): SGHDT, YYEEEE. CDR3 sequence: CASSAPKGDNSPLHF.

This chain connects TRBV5-6 to TRBJ1-3. CDR3 size: 16 residues. Germline assignment: CDR1 SGHDT and CDR2 YYEEEE. CDR3 sequence reads: CASSLHRRFSGNTIYF.

The V and J genes are TRBV20-1 and TRBJ2-1; the D call from TCRdb, TRBD2, cannot be confirmed without DNA. Germline values: CDR1 DFQATT, CDR2 SNEGSKA (reference sequence). The CDR3 runs 15 residues. The CDR3 here is CSAPERGGLSDEQFF.

This sequence joins TRBV24-1 and TRBJ1-1; as DNA is missing, the TRBD1 call by TCRdb cannot be tested. Germline V gene lookup returns CDR1 KGHDR and CDR2 SFDVKD. This CDR3 has 14 amino acids. The CDR3 loop reads CATSGGQGNTEAFF.

The chain carries TRBV29-1 and TRBJ2-3; TCRdb selects TRBD1, and the lack of DNA leaves this call unchecked. Germline CDR1 SQVTM, CDR2 ANQGSEA. The CDR3 covers 13 residues. This CDR3 reads CSGDVPPTDTQYF.

The V gene is TRBV7-9, the J gene TRBJ1-2; lacking DNA, the TRBD1 call made by TCRdb goes unchecked. The CDR3 has 14 residues. The germline V gene has CDR1 SEHNR and CDR2 FQNEAQ (reference sequence). Here the CDR3 reads CASSLRQGLDGYTF.

The rearrangement links TRBV20-1 to TRBJ2-4; without DNA, the TCRdb call of TRBD1 cannot be checked. CDR3 length equals 15 residues. Per the germline V gene, CDR1 is DFQATT and CDR2 is SNEGSKA (reference sequence). CDR3 sequence: CSAKAWGAAKNIQYF.